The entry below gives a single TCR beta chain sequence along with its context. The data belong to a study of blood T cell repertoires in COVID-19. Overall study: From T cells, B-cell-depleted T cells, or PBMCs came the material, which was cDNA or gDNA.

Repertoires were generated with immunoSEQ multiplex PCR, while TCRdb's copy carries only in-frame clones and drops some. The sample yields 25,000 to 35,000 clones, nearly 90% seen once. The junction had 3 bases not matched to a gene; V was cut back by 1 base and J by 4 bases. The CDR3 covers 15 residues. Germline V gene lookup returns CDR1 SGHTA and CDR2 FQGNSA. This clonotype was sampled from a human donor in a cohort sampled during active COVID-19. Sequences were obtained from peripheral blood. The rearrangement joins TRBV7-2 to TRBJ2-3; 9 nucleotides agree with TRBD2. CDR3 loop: CASSLEGLAPDTQYF. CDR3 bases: TGTGCCAGCAGCTTAGAAGGACTAGCGCCAGATACGCAGTATTTT.